A selection of T cell receptor beta chains follows, all from one sample in a study of CD8 T cells in Susac syndrome. TCRdb reanalysed the immunoSEQ multiplex PCR reads using MiXCR and keeps one entry per CDR3 protein. This sample has roughly 190,000 distinct CDR3 sequences, with 90% to 97% found just once. Sequencing was carried out using CD4+ T cells from PBMCs. Receptor source: a human donor with Susac syndrome. Both conserved end residues are part of each CDR3. Fields, in order: D gene, clone size, J gene, V gene, CDR3 protein, CDR3 DNA. D genes are given only for firm matches. Clone size is stated in some rows and not others, as once, few, many or a class when expanded.

d_gene: TRBD1
abundance: -
j_gene: TRBJ2-3
v_gene: TRBV9
CDR3aa: CASSVAGTGTDTQYF
CDR3nt: TGTGCCAGCAGCGTAGCTGGGACAGGCACAGATACGCAGTATTTT

d_gene: -
abundance: once
j_gene: TRBJ1-1
v_gene: TRBV5-1
CDR3aa: CASSSGISDTEAFF
CDR3nt: TGCGCCAGCAGCTCGGGGATCTCGGACACTGAAGCTTTCTTT

d_gene: TRBD1
abundance: -
j_gene: TRBJ1-5
v_gene: TRBV5-1
CDR3aa: CASSKGQGDNQPQHF
CDR3nt: TGCGCCAGCAGCAAGGGACAGGGGGACAATCAGCCCCAGCATTTT

d_gene: -
abundance: -
j_gene: TRBJ1-1
v_gene: TRBV12-3/TRBV12-4
CDR3aa: CACSFLGTEAFF
CDR3nt: TGTGCCTGCAGTTTCTTGGGCACTGAAGCTTTCTTT

d_gene: TRBD1
abundance: -
j_gene: TRBJ2-1
v_gene: TRBV30
CDR3aa: CAWSRWTGANEQFF
CDR3nt: TGTGCCTGGAGCAGGTGGACAGGGGCGAATGAGCAGTTCTTC

d_gene: TRBD1
abundance: -
j_gene: TRBJ2-5
v_gene: TRBV15
CDR3aa: CATSRALGTGEETQYF
CDR3nt: TGTGCCACCAGCAGAGCACTAGGGACAGGGGAAGAGACCCAGTACTTC

d_gene: -
abundance: -
j_gene: TRBJ2-2
v_gene: TRBV28
CDR3aa: CASSDRGVGELFF
CDR3nt: TGTGCCAGCAGCGATAGAGGGGTCGGGGAGCTGTTTTTT

d_gene: -
abundance: -
j_gene: TRBJ2-4
v_gene: TRBV6-2/TRBV6-3
CDR3aa: CASSYRLTGKNIQYF
CDR3nt: TGTGCCAGCAGTTACAGGTTAACAGGGAAAAACATTCAGTACTTC

d_gene: -
abundance: -
j_gene: TRBJ2-1
v_gene: TRBV12-3/TRBV12-4
CDR3aa: CASSLAHGIDEQFF
CDR3nt: TGTGCCAGCAGTCTTGCCCATGGTATCGATGAGCAGTTCTTC

d_gene: -
abundance: -
j_gene: TRBJ2-1
v_gene: TRBV30
CDR3aa: CAWSEIQGSYNEQFF
CDR3nt: TGTGCCTGGAGTGAAATACAGGGCTCCTACAATGAGCAGTTCTTC

d_gene: -
abundance: -
j_gene: TRBJ2-7
v_gene: TRBV5-4
CDR3aa: CASSPPGLGSYEQYF
CDR3nt: TGTGCCAGCAGCCCGCCGGGACTCGGGTCCTACGAGCAGTACTTC

d_gene: -
abundance: -
j_gene: TRBJ2-5
v_gene: TRBV5-4
CDR3aa: CASTRGTEETQYF
CDR3nt: TGTGCCAGCACCCGGGGGACAGAAGAGACCCAGTACTTC

d_gene: -
abundance: -
j_gene: TRBJ2-6
v_gene: TRBV18
CDR3aa: CASSPALGISGANVLTF
CDR3nt: TGTGCCAGCTCACCAGCCCTCGGGATATCTGGGGCCAACGTCCTGACTTTC

d_gene: TRBD1
abundance: -
j_gene: TRBJ2-7
v_gene: TRBV3-1
CDR3aa: CASSPRTGNYEQYF
CDR3nt: TGTGCCAGCAGCCCCCGGACAGGGAACTACGAGCAGTACTTC

d_gene: -
abundance: once
j_gene: TRBJ1-4
v_gene: TRBV6-5
CDR3aa: CASSYSPRGGGEKLFF
CDR3nt: TGTGCCAGCAGTTACTCCCCTCGGGGGGGAGGCGAAAAACTGTTTTTT

d_gene: -
abundance: -
j_gene: TRBJ1-2
v_gene: TRBV9
CDR3aa: CASSEPTENYGYTF
CDR3nt: TGTGCCAGCAGCGAACCGACAGAAAACTATGGCTACACCTTC

d_gene: -
abundance: -
j_gene: TRBJ1-4
v_gene: TRBV7-3
CDR3aa: CASSSPFNEKLFF
CDR3nt: TGTGCCAGCAGCTCCCCTTTTAATGAAAAACTGTTTTTT

d_gene: TRBD1
abundance: -
j_gene: TRBJ2-7
v_gene: TRBV7-3
CDR3aa: CASSSPGTGSYEQYF
CDR3nt: TGTGCCAGCAGCTCTCCCGGGACAGGGTCCTACGAGCAGTACTTC

d_gene: -
abundance: -
j_gene: TRBJ2-7
v_gene: TRBV7-9
CDR3aa: CASSFPPLGGDTGEQYF
CDR3nt: TGTGCCAGCAGCTTCCCCCCCCTCGGCGGGGACACTGGCGAGCAGTACTTC

d_gene: TRBD2
abundance: -
j_gene: TRBJ2-5
v_gene: TRBV3-1
CDR3aa: CASSQLAGGETQYF
CDR3nt: TGTGCCAGCAGCCAACTAGCGGGGGGAGAGACCCAGTACTTC

d_gene: -
abundance: -
j_gene: TRBJ1-1
v_gene: TRBV9
CDR3aa: CASSVGGTNTEAFF
CDR3nt: TGTGCCAGCAGCGTGGGGGGGACGAACACTGAAGCTTTCTTT

d_gene: -
abundance: -
j_gene: TRBJ2-1
v_gene: TRBV10-3
CDR3aa: CAIRDTGYNEQFF
CDR3nt: TGTGCCATCAGGGACACAGGATACAATGAGCAGTTCTTC

d_gene: -
abundance: -
j_gene: TRBJ2-5
v_gene: TRBV12-3/TRBV12-4
CDR3aa: CASSTNRDLRFQETQYF
CDR3nt: TGTGCCAGCAGTACCAACCGGGACCTGAGATTCCAAGAGACCCAGTACTTC

d_gene: TRBD2
abundance: -
j_gene: TRBJ2-1
v_gene: TRBV20-1
CDR3aa: CSARVGGGAGNEQFF
CDR3nt: TGCAGTGCTAGAGTGGGCGGGGGGGCCGGCAATGAGCAGTTCTTC

d_gene: -
abundance: once
j_gene: TRBJ1-2
v_gene: TRBV9
CDR3aa: CASSVAGGGYGYTF
CDR3nt: TGTGCCAGCAGCGTAGCAGGTGGCGGCTATGGCTACACCTTC

d_gene: -
abundance: -
j_gene: TRBJ2-5
v_gene: TRBV30
CDR3aa: CAWSQGQPKETQYF
CDR3nt: TGTGCCTGGAGTCAGGGACAACCCAAAGAGACCCAGTACTTC

d_gene: -
abundance: -
j_gene: TRBJ1-1
v_gene: TRBV14
CDR3aa: CASSQRTGLDTEAFF
CDR3nt: TGTGCCAGCAGCCAGCGAACAGGGCTGGACACTGAAGCTTTCTTT

d_gene: TRBD2
abundance: once
j_gene: TRBJ2-1
v_gene: TRBV30
CDR3aa: CAWSTGTRGNEQFF
CDR3nt: TGTGCCTGGTCCACCGGGACTAGGGGCAATGAGCAGTTCTTC

d_gene: -
abundance: -
j_gene: TRBJ1-2
v_gene: TRBV15
CDR3aa: CATSTEEITAGYTF
CDR3nt: TGTGCCACCAGCACCGAGGAGATCACTGCTGGCTACACCTTC

d_gene: -
abundance: -
j_gene: TRBJ1-2
v_gene: TRBV30
CDR3aa: CAWSAGPDYTF
CDR3nt: TGTGCCTGGAGCGCCGGCCCGGACTACACCTTC

d_gene: -
abundance: -
j_gene: TRBJ1-1
v_gene: TRBV29-1
CDR3aa: CSVEGRLNTEAFF
CDR3nt: TGCAGCGTTGAGGGCAGACTGAACACTGAAGCTTTCTTT

d_gene: -
abundance: -
j_gene: TRBJ2-3
v_gene: TRBV6-4
CDR3aa: CASSDSDTQYF
CDR3nt: TGTGCCAGCAGTGACTCAGATACGCAGTATTTT

d_gene: -
abundance: -
j_gene: TRBJ2-7
v_gene: TRBV6-2/TRBV6-3
CDR3aa: CASSSHSGSPNGEQYF
CDR3nt: TGTGCCAGCAGTTCCCACTCCGGGTCGCCCAATGGCGAGCAGTACTTC

d_gene: TRBD1
abundance: -
j_gene: TRBJ1-5
v_gene: TRBV7-8
CDR3aa: CASSFRGLGIQPQHF
CDR3nt: TGTGCCAGCAGCTTCAGGGGGCTGGGGATTCAGCCCCAGCATTTT

d_gene: -
abundance: -
j_gene: TRBJ1-2
v_gene: TRBV29-1
CDR3aa: CSAGGSSNYGYTF
CDR3nt: TGCAGCGCTGGGGGATCGTCTAACTATGGCTACACCTTC

d_gene: TRBD1
abundance: -
j_gene: TRBJ1-5
v_gene: TRBV6-5
CDR3aa: CASSYGTGGRGNQPQHF
CDR3nt: TGTGCCAGCAGTTACGGGACAGGGGGCAGGGGGAATCAGCCCCAGCATTTT

d_gene: TRBD1
abundance: -
j_gene: TRBJ2-3
v_gene: TRBV6-1
CDR3aa: CASRRYGTDGTDTQYF
CDR3nt: TGTGCCAGCAGGAGATATGGGACAGACGGCACAGATACGCAGTATTTT

d_gene: -
abundance: -
j_gene: TRBJ2-7
v_gene: TRBV6-1
CDR3aa: CASSVPAGRYEQYF
CDR3nt: TGTGCCAGCAGTGTCCCCGCAGGGCGGTACGAGCAGTACTTC

d_gene: -
abundance: -
j_gene: TRBJ1-2
v_gene: TRBV20-1
CDR3aa: CSASIPGAYGYTF
CDR3nt: TGCAGTGCTAGTATCCCGGGAGCCTATGGCTACACCTTC

d_gene: -
abundance: -
j_gene: TRBJ2-5
v_gene: TRBV14
CDR3aa: CASSQRPRVKTQYF
CDR3nt: TGTGCCAGCAGCCAACGTCCCCGCGTGAAGACCCAGTACTTC

d_gene: TRBD2
abundance: -
j_gene: TRBJ2-2
v_gene: TRBV6-4
CDR3aa: CASTRTSGGTGELFF
CDR3nt: TGTGCCAGCACCCGGACTAGCGGGGGCACCGGGGAGCTGTTTTTT

d_gene: -
abundance: once
j_gene: TRBJ1-2
v_gene: TRBV20-1
CDR3aa: CSARHGYTF
CDR3nt: TGCAGTGCCAGACATGGCTACACCTTC

d_gene: -
abundance: -
j_gene: TRBJ2-7
v_gene: TRBV11-2
CDR3aa: CASSRGGGNYEQYF
CDR3nt: TGTGCCAGCAGCAGAGGCGGGGGCAACTACGAGCAGTACTTC

d_gene: TRBD1
abundance: -
j_gene: TRBJ2-7
v_gene: TRBV18
CDR3aa: CASSPWDRGAEQYF
CDR3nt: TGTGCCAGCTCACCATGGGACAGGGGAGCCGAGCAGTACTTC

d_gene: -
abundance: -
j_gene: TRBJ1-1
v_gene: TRBV7-2
CDR3aa: CASSVLTEAFF
CDR3nt: TGTGCCAGCAGCGTTTTAACTGAAGCTTTCTTT

d_gene: TRBD1
abundance: -
j_gene: TRBJ2-7
v_gene: TRBV7-3
CDR3aa: CASSLTGGAVYEQYF
CDR3nt: TGTGCCAGCAGCTTAACAGGGGGCGCAGTATACGAGCAGTACTTC

d_gene: TRBD1
abundance: once
j_gene: TRBJ1-3
v_gene: TRBV30
CDR3aa: CAWSKRQGHSGNTIYF
CDR3nt: TGTGCCTGGAGTAAAAGACAGGGCCACTCTGGAAACACCATATATTTT

d_gene: -
abundance: once
j_gene: TRBJ2-7
v_gene: TRBV6-5
CDR3aa: CASTEGTSYEQYF
CDR3nt: TGTGCCAGCACAGAGGGGACCTCCTACGAGCAGTACTTC

d_gene: TRBD1
abundance: -
j_gene: TRBJ2-2
v_gene: TRBV27
CDR3aa: CASSSDRVFFSNTGELFF
CDR3nt: TGTGCCAGCAGTTCCGACAGGGTCTTTTTTTCCAACACCGGGGAGCTGTTTTTT

d_gene: -
abundance: -
j_gene: TRBJ2-3
v_gene: TRBV7-8
CDR3aa: CASSLVGTDTQYF
CDR3nt: TGTGCCAGCAGCTTAGTCGGCACAGATACGCAGTATTTT

d_gene: -
abundance: -
j_gene: TRBJ2-7
v_gene: TRBV13
CDR3aa: CASSPRTAPYEQYF
CDR3nt: TGTGCCAGCAGCCCTCGGACGGCTCCCTACGAGCAGTACTTC

d_gene: -
abundance: -
j_gene: TRBJ2-4
v_gene: TRBV9
CDR3aa: CASTPRLAKNIQYF
CDR3nt: TGTGCCAGCACGCCACGGTTAGCCAAAAACATTCAGTACTTC

d_gene: -
abundance: -
j_gene: TRBJ2-3
v_gene: TRBV6-4
CDR3aa: CASSDSWGDTQYF
CDR3nt: TGTGCCAGCAGTGACTCGTGGGGAGATACGCAGTATTTT

d_gene: TRBD2
abundance: -
j_gene: TRBJ2-7
v_gene: TRBV3-1
CDR3aa: CASSQPGFSGGYEQYF
CDR3nt: TGTGCCAGCAGCCAACCCGGTTTTAGCGGGGGCTACGAGCAGTACTTC

d_gene: -
abundance: few
j_gene: TRBJ2-3
v_gene: TRBV20-1
CDR3aa: CSARRGRNTDTQYF
CDR3nt: TGCAGTGCTAGGCGTGGAAGGAACACAGATACGCAGTATTTT

d_gene: -
abundance: -
j_gene: TRBJ2-2
v_gene: TRBV6-2/TRBV6-3
CDR3aa: CASSSQYTGELFF
CDR3nt: TGTGCCAGCAGTTCCCAATACACCGGGGAGCTGTTTTTT

d_gene: TRBD1
abundance: -
j_gene: TRBJ2-7
v_gene: TRBV5-1
CDR3aa: CASRLRLEPGQGIYEQYF
CDR3nt: TGCGCCAGCAGATTGAGGCTAGAGCCGGGACAGGGAATCTACGAGCAGTACTTC